The clone carrying this TCR beta chain was seen only a few times. What it binds is not known. Cells that made up the mixed lymphocyte reaction were cocultured at 37°C for about six days. This sample stems from a study of siplizumab effects on memory and regulatory T cells. Across the study: Mixed lymphocyte reactions were performed as paired cultures containing siplizumab at about 0.95 ug/mL or no drug. Study outcomes and limitations: Alloreactive sequences tracing back to unstimulated CD4+ memory cells fell significantly with siplizumab. With siplizumab, mappable alloreactive CD4+ clones averaged approximately 70% Treg-derived, versus about 29% in controls.

This table comes from immunoSEQ multiplex PCR, and its TCRdb copy is limited to in-frame clones, with some not included. Of roughly 7,100 clones in the sample, roughly 36% were seen once. CDR3 length: 13 residues. Trimming took 4 bases from V and 4 from J, leaving 11 bases between them. Germline-derived CDR1 and CDR2 are SGDLS and YYNGEE. V and J are TRBV9 and TRBJ1-1, with D unresolved. The sample comprised CFSE-low (dividing) CD8+ T cells sorted from an allogeneic mixed lymphocyte reaction. The receptor was derived from a human donor in good health; the cells came from an allogeneic mixed lymphocyte reaction. The CDR3 spells CASSPFEGTEAFF. The CDR3 DNA reads as TGTGCCAGCAGCCCATTCGAAGGCACTGAAGCTTTCTTT.